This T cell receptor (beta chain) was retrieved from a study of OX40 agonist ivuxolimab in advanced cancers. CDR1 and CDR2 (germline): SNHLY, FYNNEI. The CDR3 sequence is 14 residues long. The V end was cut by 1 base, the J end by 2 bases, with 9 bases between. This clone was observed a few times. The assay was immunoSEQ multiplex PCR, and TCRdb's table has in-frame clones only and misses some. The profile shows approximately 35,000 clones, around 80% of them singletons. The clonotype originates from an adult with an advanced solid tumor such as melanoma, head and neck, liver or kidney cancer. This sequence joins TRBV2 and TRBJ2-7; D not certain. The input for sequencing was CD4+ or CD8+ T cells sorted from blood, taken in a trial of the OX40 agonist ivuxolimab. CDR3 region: CASSEGTAAYEQYF. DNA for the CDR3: TGTGCCAGCAGTGAAGGGACGGCTGCCTACGAGCAGTACTTC.